The TCR beta chain described here comes from a study of blood T cell repertoires in COVID-19. Germline trimming cut 7 bases from V and 6 bases from J; bases unmatched to any gene: 15. CDR3 length: 15 residues. Germline assignment: CDR1 SNHLY and CDR2 FYNNEI. In the original workflow: Amplification of reference gene primers provided the estimated nucleated cell counts. The assay was immunoSEQ multiplex PCR, and TCRdb's table has in-frame clones only and misses some. The V and J calls and the clone size are those of that table, but D and trimming were determined from the DNA. Among about 290,000 clones listed, under 90% were seen once. By its share, this clone is medium-sized (0.01 to 0.1%). Study members were between 18 and 89 years old and lived in roughly 24 US regions.

The sample consisted of PBMCs or T cells enriched from blood (not recorded which). The chain is built from TRBV2 and TRBJ2-7, with 7 bases aligning to TRBD1. This TCR came from a middle-aged woman who had recovered from COVID-19. CDR3 coding DNA: TGTGCCAGCACCTCAGGACAGGTAGCTCCGGGCGAGCAGTACTTC. Translated: CASTSGQVAPGEQYF.